This TCR beta chain was recorded in a study of T cells in Graves' hyperthyroidism and ophthalmopathy. Amplified TCR beta CDR3 regions derived from RNA transcripts. The study used the HTBI primer set for a first-round RT-PCR of the TCR CDR3. TCRdb passed the multiplex PCR reads through MiXCR, listing each CDR3 protein once. The sample consists of about 380,000 distinct CDR3 sequences, approximately 17% of them appearing once. This clonotype turned up a few times. Looked up from germline, CDR1 is LNHDA and CDR2 is SQIVND (reference sequence). The length of the CDR3 is 13 residues. V gave up 5 bases and J gave up 5 bases; unmatched junction bases: 4.

The clonotype originates from a man aged 18 to 30 with Graves' ophthalmopathy. The chain couples TRBV19 to TRBJ1-1; 8 bases are a match to TRBD1. The sample was blood. CDR3 bases: TGTGCCAGTAGTCTCCGGGACAGGACTGAAGCTTTCTTT. Protein sequence: CASSLRDRTEAFF.